This T cell receptor beta chain was identified during a study of tumor-infiltrating lymphocytes in primary liver carcinoma. Study at large: The tumors, T1-T3 N0M0 lesions, were about 4.2 to 11 cm across.

For blood RNA, unsorted whole blood served as the source, and germline DNA was extracted too. This clonotype came up a few times. TCR beta cDNA came from approximately 0.55 ug total RNA, primed with a constant-region primer. Researchers made the TCR beta libraries by running three nested multiplex PCR rounds with slightly modified ARM-PCR. One entry per CDR3 protein results from TCRdb running MiXCR on the multiplex PCR reads. The data hold 250,000 to 350,000 distinct CDR3 sequences, with roughly three fifths observed a single time. Sample: peripheral blood. This TCR was recovered from a woman aged 25 to 45 with primary liver carcinoma and hepatitis B virus infection.

The CDR3 coding sequence is TGTGCCAGCAGCCACCCACCTGGGAAGGGAGGCACAGATACGCAGTATTTT. Its translation is CASSHPPGKGGTDTQYF. The chain employs TRBV4-2 and TRBJ2-3; weak D call: TRBD2 (5 bases). The V gene's germline CDR1 is LGHNA and CDR2 YNFKEQ. Trimming shortened V by 3 bases and J by 1 base, and 17 bases separated the two germline ends. The CDR3 is 17 amino acids.